The sequence of this TCR beta chain was determined in a study of blood T cell repertoires in COVID-19. Overall study context: Acute and convalescent COVID-19 specimens originated in the United States, Italy and Spain. PBMCs, B-cell-depleted T cells, or T cells provided the cDNA or gDNA that made up the material.

Germline-derived CDR1 and CDR2 are MNHEY and SVGAGI. The CDR3 runs to 14 residues. V lost 4 bases, J lost 4 bases, and 4 bases stayed unmatched. How the authors handled the data: Amplification of reference gene primers was used by the study to estimate nucleated cell counts. Clones were read by immunoSEQ multiplex PCR, and TCRdb kept only the in-frame ones, dropping some. Clone size and the V and J calls come from that table; the DNA yielded D and trimming. The table lists 65,000 to 75,000 clones, around 80% of them singletons. Sequenced material: peripheral blood. The sequence was obtained from an elderly man with acute or convalescent COVID-19. The V call is TRBV6-5, the J call TRBJ2-7; TRBD2 matches at 10 bases. The CDR3 sequence: CASSSTSGMYEQYF. The CDR3 DNA reads as TGTGCCAGCAGTTCCACTAGCGGGATGTACGAGCAGTACTTC.